This TCR beta chain was retrieved from a study of blood T cell repertoires in COVID-19. The table came from immunoSEQ multiplex PCR; TCRdb's copy has only in-frame clones and leaves some out. The sample has hundreds of thousands of clones, 85% seen once; the top ten hold 4.5% to 5.5%. The V gene's germline CDR1 is SGHTA and CDR2 FQGNSA. V shed 5 bases and J shed 2 bases, with 7 bases lying between them. This CDR3 comprises 13 residues. Sequenced material: peripheral blood. This TCR was sampled from a man aged 50-60 years with COVID-19, enrolled during active disease. The chain combines TRBV7-2 with TRBJ2-1; possible D gene TRBD1, 6 bases. CDR3 nucleotide sequence: TGTGCCAGCAGCAGGGACACCTACAATGAGCAGTTCTTC. This sequence encodes CASSRDTYNEQFF.